A single sample is the source of the 26 T cell receptor beta chains below, sequenced in a study of blood T cell repertoires in COVID-19. The repertoire was sequenced with immunoSEQ multiplex PCR; TCRdb's copy has only in-frame clones and lacks some. Of about 310,000 clones detected, approximately 83% appear once; the ten largest clones hold roughly 2%. Sequenced material: PBMCs or T cells enriched from blood (not recorded which). The receptor set was obtained from a man aged 25-45 years who had recovered from COVID-19.

The V and J genes are TRBV19 and TRBJ1-3; tentative D call: TRBD1 (6 bases). V was pared by 8 bases and J by 3 bases, with 11 bases between. Germline values: CDR1 LNHDA, CDR2 SQIVND (reference sequence). The CDR3 length is 13 residues. CDR3 residues: CASGGAVGNTIYF. DNA of the CDR3: TGTGCCAGTGGGGGGGCCGTTGGAAACACCATATATTTT.

The chain combines TRBV9 with TRBJ2-1, with 10 bases fitting TRBD2. CDR1 is SGDLS, CDR2 YYNGEE, per germline. The CDR3 totals 15 residues. The ends lost 1 base at V and 4 bases at J; junction bases unmatched: 2. CDR3 region: CASSVQRGGYNEQFF. The CDR3 region has the DNA TGTGCCAGCAGCGTACAGCGGGGGGGTTACAATGAGCAGTTCTTC.

This chain uses TRBV9 with TRBJ1-1; 9 bases agree with TRBD1. Germline CDR1 is SGDLS and CDR2 is YYNGEE. CDR3 size: 15 residues. Trimming took 2 bases from V and 1 from J; bases not matched to a gene: 3. In DNA form, the CDR3 reads TGTGCCAGCAGCGTGGGGACAGGGTCGAACACTGAAGCTTTCTTT. Protein sequence: CASSVGTGSNTEAFF.

V and J are TRBV6-2 or TRBV6-3 and TRBJ1-5; 7 nucleotides match TRBD1. This CDR3 has 15 amino acids. Germline-derived CDR1 and CDR2 are MNHEY and SVGEGT. The ends lost 5 bases at V and 4 bases at J; junction bases unmatched: 8. Here the CDR3 DNA reads TGTGCCAGCAGTGATCGGGACAGACCAAATCAGCCCCAGCATTTT. This sequence encodes CASSDRDRPNQPQHF.

The rearrangement joins TRBV18 to TRBJ2-3; 7 positions agree with TRBD2. The germline gives CDR1 KGHSH, CDR2 LQKENI. The trim removed 3 bases at V and 1 base at J, leaving 4 bases unmatched. This CDR3 spans 15 amino acids. The CDR3 region has the DNA TGTGCCAGCTCACCGCTTGGGGGGGGCACAGATACGCAGTATTTT. It is translated as CASSPLGGGTDTQYF.

This clone occurred once. The sample holds other DNA sequences that translate to the same CDR3. V is TRBV7-9 and J is TRBJ1-2; tentative D call: TRBD1 (5 bases). Germline V gene sequence: CDR1 SEHNR, CDR2 FQNEAQ (reference sequence). Trimming cost V 4 bases and J 3 bases, with 12 bases left between them. CDR3 length: 14 amino acids. The CDR3 here is CASSSGTGDYGYTF. CDR3 DNA sequence: TGTGCCAGCAGCTCCGGGACGGGAGACTATGGCTACACCTTC.

The chain carries TRBV5-1 and TRBJ1-2; the match to TRBD1 covers 9 bases. CDR3 size: 12 residues. The germline CDR1 and CDR2 sequences are SGHRS and YFSETQ. Germline trimming cut 5 bases from V and 8 bases from J; bases unmatched to any gene: 4. The CDR3 reads CASREDRGGYTF. CDR3 DNA: TGCGCCAGCAGAGAGGACAGGGGCGGCTACACCTTC.

Only one count was recorded for this clone. This rearrangement joins TRBV7-9 to TRBJ1-2; D not resolved. The CDR3 loop spans 13 amino acids. The V and J ends lost 1 base and 7 bases respectively, with 10 bases between them. Germline CDR1 is SEHNR and CDR2 is FQNEAQ (reference sequence). The CDR3 nucleotides are TGTGCCAGCAGCTTAGAGGTCAGGCGTGGCTACACCTTC. It yields the protein CASSLEVRRGYTF.

CDR3 loop: CASSLEGQVNSPLHF. The CDR3 coding sequence is TGTGCCAGCAGCTTAGAGGGACAGGTTAATTCACCCCTCCACTTT. The V and J genes are TRBV11-2 and TRBJ1-6, with 8 bases lining up with TRBD1. V was clipped by 0 bases and J by 6 bases; unmatched bases: 1. CDR1 and CDR2 (germline): SGHAT, FQNNGV. The CDR3 is made up of 15 amino acids.

The chain has TRBV6-2 or TRBV6-3 and TRBJ1-2; tentatively, D is TRBD1 (6 bases). Per the germline V gene, CDR1 is MNHEY and CDR2 is SVGEGT. V was trimmed by 5 bases and J by 4 bases, leaving 11 bases between them. There are 13 residues in the CDR3. CDR3 coding DNA: TGTGCCAGCAGTAATACAGGGAGCTATGGCTACACCTTC. This encodes CASSNTGSYGYTF.

This chain joins TRBV27 and TRBJ2-4; TRBD2 might be the D (5 bases). The V gene lost 6 bases and the J gene lost 4 bases, with 16 bases spanning the gap. Germline-derived CDR1 and CDR2 are MNHEY and SMNVEV (reference sequence). The CDR3 is 15 residues long. For the CDR3, the DNA is TGTGCCAGCAGCTCTCCTTCTCCGGGAAAAAACATTCAGTACTTC. Its protein product is CASSSPSPGKNIQYF.

The chain is built from TRBV12-3 or TRBV12-4 and TRBJ1-1; D is possibly TRBD1 (6 bases). This CDR3 has 12 amino acids. With 5 bases removed from V and 7 bases from J, the gap between germline ends came to 11 bases. The CDR3 region is CASSNRDNEAFF. Written as DNA, the CDR3 is TGTGCCAGCAGTAACAGGGATAATGAAGCTTTCTTT.

The rearrangement joins TRBV9 to TRBJ1-3, with TRBD1 matching over 7 bases. CDR3 length equals 16 residues. The ends lost 0 bases at V and 0 bases at J; junction bases unmatched: 3. Germline-derived CDR1 and CDR2 are SGDLS and YYNGEE. The CDR3 region has the DNA TGTGCCAGCAGCGTAGCGGACAGGCGCTCTGGAAACACCATATATTTT. Amino acids: CASSVADRRSGNTIYF. Looking up the rest from reference TRBV9 and TRBJ1-3 gives the full variable domain: DSGVTQTPKHLITATGQRVTLRCSPRSGDLSVYWYQQSLDQGLQFLIQYYNGEERAKGNILERFSAQQFPDLHSELNLSSLELGDSALYFCASSVADRRSGNTIYFGEGSWLTVV.

The CDR3 bases are TGTGCCAGCAGCTTAGGAGCGGGGGGGCTCAATGAGCAGTTCTTC. This sequence encodes CASSLGAGGLNEQFF. The rearrangement joins TRBV11-2 to TRBJ2-1, with 10 bases lining up with TRBD2. This CDR3 is 15 amino acids long. Germline assignment: CDR1 SGHAT and CDR2 FQNNGV. With V trimmed by 1 base and J by 6 bases, 3 bases remained unmatched. The full variable domain, with the rest looked up from reference TRBV11-2 and TRBJ2-1, is EAGVAQSPRYKIIEKRQSVAFWCNPISGHATLYWYQQILGQGPKLLIQFQNNGVVDDSQLPKDRFSAERLKGVDSTLKIQPAKLEDSAVYLCASSLGAGGLNEQFFGPGTRLTVL.

This clone occurred once. The chain carries TRBV24-1 and TRBJ1-1, with D tentatively TRBD1 (5 bases). V lost 6 bases and J 4 bases, leaving 14 bases between the germline ends. Germline values: CDR1 KGHDR, CDR2 SFDVKD. This CDR3 contains 14 residues. In nucleotides, the CDR3 is TGTGCCACCAGTCCCTCCGGGGGGAGCACTGAAGCTTTCTTT. Protein: CATSPSGGSTEAFF.

The chain has TRBV6-4 and TRBJ1-2; 8 positions agree with TRBD1. The CDR3 is 17 residues long. The V and J ends lost 2 bases and 0 bases, in that order; junction bases with no gene match: 8. Germline V gene lookup returns CDR1 MRHNA and CDR2 SNTAGT. The CDR3 loop is CASSDITGGKPNYGYTF. The DNA of the CDR3 is TGTGCCAGCAGTGACATAACAGGGGGGAAACCTAACTATGGCTACACCTTC.

Note on this clone: This sample also contains other DNA sequences that code for the same CDR3. The chain is built from TRBV5-4 and TRBJ1-1; D remains ambiguous. Per the germline V gene, CDR1 is SGHNT and CDR2 is YYREEE (reference sequence). The V and J ends lost 0 bases and 1 base respectively, with 4 bases between them. The length of the CDR3 is 13 residues. This CDR3 is CASSLDTNTEAFF. The CDR3 region has the DNA TGTGCCAGCAGCTTGGACACGAACACTGAAGCTTTCTTT.

V is TRBV9 and J is TRBJ2-3; the match to TRBD1 covers 7 bases. In germline, CDR1 is SGDLS, CDR2 YYNGEE. The V segment lost 5 bases and the J segment 6 bases; nucleotides outside the gene matches: 9. This CDR3 contains 14 residues. In DNA form, the CDR3 reads TGTGCCAGCAGTCAACAGGGGCAGGGGGATACGCAGTATTTT. This encodes CASSQQGQGDTQYF.

On this clone itself: The junction departs from the called germline gene at one end, perhaps through a read error. The rearrangement links TRBV4-1 to TRBJ1-4; no reliable D call. This CDR3 spans 13 amino acids. The germline V gene has CDR1 MGHRA and CDR2 YSYEKL. CDR3 coding DNA: TGCGCCAGCAGCCGAGCGACTGGACTTCTTTTGATTTTT. Amino acid sequence: CASSRATGLLLIF.

This clone appeared a single time. The chain carries TRBV19 and TRBJ1-2; 9 positions match TRBD1. The J segment lost 4 bases and the V segment lost 9 bases, leaving 9 bases of the junction unmatched. Germline values: CDR1 LNHDA, CDR2 SQIVND (reference sequence). The CDR3 runs to 14 residues. The CDR3 coding sequence is TGTGCCAGCAAGAGTACAGGGGGCGTCTATGGCTACACCTTC. This encodes CASKSTGGVYGYTF.

The chain is built from TRBV27 and TRBJ1-2; TRBD1 might be the D (6 bases). The CDR3 length is 16 residues. The V end lost 1 base, the J end lost 1 base, and 13 bases lay between the germline ends. Germline CDR1 and CDR2: MNHEY and SMNVEV (reference sequence). This chain's CDR3 is CASSLLVAGVNYGYTF. In DNA form, the CDR3 reads TGTGCCAGCAGTTTATTGGTGGCAGGGGTTAACTATGGCTACACCTTC.

This chain links TRBV12-3 or TRBV12-4 with TRBJ1-2; D is unclear. The CDR3 runs to 11 residues. The germline V and J ends were trimmed by 11 bases and 6 bases, with 13 bases remaining between them. CDR3 bases: TGTGCCTCCGCGGCCGCCCATGGCTACACCTTC. Protein: CASAAAHGYTF.

The chain carries TRBV21-1 and TRBJ2-1; TRBD2 is the table's D call, not checked against the DNA. TRBV21-1 is labeled a pseudogene. The CDR3 is 16 amino acids. The CDR3 loop is CASSRPGTRENNEQFF. CDR3 bases: TGTGCCAGCAGCAGACCCGGGACTAGAGAAAACAATGAGCAGTTCTTC.

The count of this clone is one. This sequence joins TRBV18 and TRBJ2-5; 9 nucleotides agree with TRBD1. Germline CDR1 is KGHSH and CDR2 is LQKENI. The CDR3 contains 16 residues. Losses at the gene ends were 0 bases for V and 0 bases for J; bases not matched to a gene: 2. CDR3 sequence reads: CASSPPTGGYQETQYF. Written as DNA, the CDR3 is TGTGCCAGCTCACCACCCACAGGGGGCTACCAAGAGACCCAGTACTTC.

The CDR3 spells CASRPGGSYEQYF. As DNA, the CDR3 is TGTGCCAGCAGGCCAGGGGGAAGTTACGAGCAGTACTTC. V and J are TRBV12-3 or TRBV12-4 and TRBJ2-7, with 7 nucleotides matching TRBD1. The CDR3 covers 13 residues. With V trimmed by 6 bases and J by 4 bases, 6 bases remained unmatched.

The CDR3 spells CASSPAAAQGNTIYF. The CDR3 DNA sequence: TGTGCCAGCTCCCCCGCGGCGGCGCAGGGAAACACCATATATTTT. This chain joins TRBV18 and TRBJ1-3; no firm D call. Between the trimmed V and J ends, which lost 6 bases and 4 bases, there was a span of 16 bases. CDR3 length equals 15 residues. Germline V gene lookup returns CDR1 KGHSH and CDR2 LQKENI. The full variable domain, rest sourced from reference TRBV18 and TRBJ1-3, is NAGVMQNPRHLVRRRGQEARLRCSPMKGHSHVYWYRQLPEEGLKFMVYLQKENIIDESGMPKERFSAEFPKEGPSILRIQQVVRGDSAAYFCASSPAAAQGNTIYFGEGSWLTVV.